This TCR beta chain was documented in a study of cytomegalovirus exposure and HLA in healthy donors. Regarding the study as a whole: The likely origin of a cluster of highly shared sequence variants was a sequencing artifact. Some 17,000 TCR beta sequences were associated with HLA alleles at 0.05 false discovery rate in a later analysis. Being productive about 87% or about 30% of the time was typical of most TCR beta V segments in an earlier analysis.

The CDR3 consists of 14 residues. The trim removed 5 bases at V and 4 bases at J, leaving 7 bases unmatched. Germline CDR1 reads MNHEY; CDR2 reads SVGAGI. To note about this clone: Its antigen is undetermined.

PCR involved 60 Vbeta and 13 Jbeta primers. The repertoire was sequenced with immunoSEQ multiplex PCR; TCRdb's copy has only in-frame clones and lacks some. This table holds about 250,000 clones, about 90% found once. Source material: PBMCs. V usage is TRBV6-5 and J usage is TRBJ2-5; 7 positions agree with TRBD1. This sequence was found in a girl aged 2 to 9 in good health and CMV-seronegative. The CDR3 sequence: CASSDTGVGETQYF. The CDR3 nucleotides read TGTGCCAGCAGTGATACAGGGGTGGGAGAGACCCAGTACTTC.